The rows below give T cell receptor beta chains drawn from one sample of a study of patients and donors after allogeneic stem cell transplantation. MiXCR, applied by TCRdb to the RT-PCR reads, yields one record per CDR3 protein. There are 900,000 to 1,000,000 distinct CDR3 sequences in the sample; about a sixth occur only once, and approximately 5.9% lies in the top ten. Sequencing input: blood, either unsorted or a sorted T cell fraction (not recorded which). Receptors originate from a human donor who was either an allogeneic HSCT recipient or a stem cell or donor lymphocyte infusion donor (not recorded which). It is not recorded whose cells these are; they may come from a transplant donor. Both conserved end residues are part of each CDR3. A D gene is named only where the DNA matches it firmly. Rows give clone size only sometimes, using once, few, many, or a class for an expanded clone.

CDR3: CASSPLAGGYTDTQYF; DNA: TGTGCCAGCAGCCCACTAGCGGGAGGATACACAGATACGCAGTATTTT; V: TRBV18; J: TRBJ2-3; size: many; D: TRBD2
CDR3: CSARDVSGDSYEQYF; DNA: TGCAGTGCTAGAGATGTAAGCGGGGACTCCTACGAGCAGTACTTC; V: TRBV20-1; J: TRBJ2-7; size: few; D: TRBD2
CDR3: CASSPIRGVNTEAFF; DNA: TGTGCCAGCTCACCAATCAGGGGGGTGAACACTGAAGCTTTCTTT; V: TRBV18; J: TRBJ1-1; size: few; D: TRBD1
CDR3: CSARLAGPYEQYF; DNA: TGCAGTGCCAGACTAGCGGGCCCCTACGAGCAGTACTTC; V: TRBV20-1; J: TRBJ2-7; size: few; D: TRBD2
CDR3: CASSSPDGETQYF; DNA: TGTGCCAGCAGCTCCCCGGATGGAGAGACCCAGTACTTC; V: TRBV7-9; J: TRBJ2-5; size: -; D: -
CDR3: CAISESSSGGQETQYF; DNA: TGTGCCATCAGTGAGTCCTCTAGCGGGGGCCAAGAGACCCAGTACTTC; V: TRBV10-3; J: TRBJ2-5; size: -; D: TRBD2
CDR3: CATQADEQYF; DNA: TGTGCCACCCAAGCCGACGAGCAGTACTTC; V: TRBV2; J: TRBJ2-7; size: few; D: -
CDR3: CASSSRRGGANSPLHF; DNA: TGTGCCAGCAGCTCCCGAAGGGGTGGTGCTAATTCACCCCTCCACTTT; V: TRBV9; J: TRBJ1-6; size: -; D: -
CDR3: CSDPGAEDTGELFF; DNA: TGCAGCGACCCAGGGGCTGAGGACACCGGGGAGCTGTTTTTT; V: TRBV29-1; J: TRBJ2-2; size: -; D: -
CDR3: CASSPGQKGTDTQYF; DNA: TGTGCCAGCAGCCCCGGACAGAAAGGCACAGATACGCAGTATTTT; V: TRBV3-1; J: TRBJ2-3; size: -; D: -
CDR3: CASSQDLQRGTSTDTQYF; DNA: TGCGCCAGCAGCCAAGACCTACAACGGGGGACTAGCACAGATACGCAGTATTTT; V: TRBV4-3; J: TRBJ2-3; size: few; D: -
CDR3: CSAPTSWGSGELFF; DNA: TGCAGTGCGCCTACTAGTTGGGGGTCCGGGGAGCTGTTTTTT; V: TRBV20-1; J: TRBJ2-2; size: -; D: -
CDR3: CASRVRRDRDYEQYF; DNA: TGTGCCAGCAGGGTCCGCCGGGACAGGGACTACGAGCAGTACTTC; V: TRBV6-2/TRBV6-3; J: TRBJ2-7; size: few; D: TRBD1
CDR3: CSASIRGGGTDTQYF; DNA: TGCAGTGCTAGTATACGGGGGGGGGGCACAGATACGCAGTATTTT; V: TRBV20-1; J: TRBJ2-3; size: few; D: TRBD2
CDR3: CASSFRKGTNGKVGTDTQYF; DNA: TGTGCCAGCAGCTTCCGTAAGGGAACCAACGGGAAGGTTGGCACAGATACGCAGTATTTT; V: TRBV7-8; J: TRBJ2-3; size: few; D: -
CDR3: CASSFTGDDYEQYF; DNA: TGTGCCAGCAGTTTCACCGGGGACGACTACGAGCAGTACTTC; V: TRBV12-3/TRBV12-4; J: TRBJ2-7; size: -; D: -
CDR3: CATKDRGNEQFF; DNA: TGTGCCACTAAGGACAGGGGGAATGAGCAGTTCTTC; V: TRBV27; J: TRBJ2-1; size: few; D: TRBD1
CDR3: CASSFEAGRNQPQHF; DNA: TGTGCCAGCAGCTTTGAGGCAGGCCGCAATCAGCCCCAGCATTTT; V: TRBV5-8; J: TRBJ1-5; size: -; D: -
CDR3: CASILSQANYGYTF; DNA: TGTGCCAGCATCCTCAGCCAAGCTAACTATGGCTACACCTTC; V: TRBV12-3/TRBV12-4; J: TRBJ1-2; size: few; D: -
CDR3: CASSSGQGRGVSNQPQHF; DNA: TGTGCCAGCAGTTCGGGACAGGGGAGGGGGGTAAGCAATCAGCCCCAGCATTTT; V: TRBV27; J: TRBJ1-5; size: few; D: TRBD1
CDR3: CASSLTSGAQPQHF; DNA: TGTGCCAGCAGTTTAACATCAGGGGCTCAGCCCCAGCATTTT; V: TRBV28; J: TRBJ1-5; size: -; D: -
CDR3: CATSHIGAAEQYF; DNA: TGTGCCACCAGCCATATCGGGGCTGCCGAGCAGTACTTC; V: TRBV15; J: TRBJ2-7; size: -; D: -
CDR3: CASSPRGLRGKTTYEQYF; DNA: TGCGCCAGCAGCCCCCGGGGGCTTCGCGGAAAAACGACCTACGAGCAGTACTTC; V: TRBV5-1; J: TRBJ2-7; size: few; D: -
CDR3: CASSQGGIPYEQYF; DNA: TGCGCCAGCAGCCAAGGGGGGATACCCTACGAGCAGTACTTC; V: TRBV4-1; J: TRBJ2-7; size: few; D: -
CDR3: CASSLALGRVSYYEQYF; DNA: TGTGCCAGCAGTTTAGCGCTGGGCAGGGTATCGTACTACGAGCAGTACTTC; V: TRBV12-3/TRBV12-4; J: TRBJ2-7; size: -; D: -
CDR3: CASSLQGEETQYF; DNA: TGTGCCAGCAGTCTTCAGGGGGAGGAGACCCAGTACTTC; V: TRBV2; J: TRBJ2-5; size: many; D: TRBD1
CDR3: CASSDDKPGAGELFF; DNA: TGTGCCAGCAGTGACGACAAGCCCGGGGCCGGGGAGCTGTTTTTT; V: TRBV2; J: TRBJ2-2; size: -; D: -
CDR3: CASSHLFQENQPQHF; DNA: TGCGCCAGCAGCCATCTGTTCCAGGAAAATCAGCCCCAGCATTTT; V: TRBV4-1; J: TRBJ1-5; size: few; D: -
CDR3: CASSPPSLNTEAFF; DNA: TGTGCCAGCTCACCACCGTCCTTGAACACTGAAGCTTTCTTT; V: TRBV18; J: TRBJ1-1; size: -; D: -
CDR3: CASSSVTGPNEKLFF; DNA: TGCGCCAGCAGCTCCGTGACAGGACCTAATGAAAAACTGTTTTTT; V: TRBV5-1; J: TRBJ1-4; size: -; D: -
CDR3: CASSGRLAGAYNEQFF; DNA: TGTGCCAGCAGTGGACGACTAGCGGGGGCCTACAATGAGCAGTTCTTC; V: TRBV27; J: TRBJ2-1; size: -; D: TRBD2
CDR3: CASSVDGGNTEAFF; DNA: TGTGCCAGCAGTGTCGACGGCGGGAACACTGAAGCTTTCTTT; V: TRBV12-3/TRBV12-4; J: TRBJ1-1; size: few; D: -
CDR3: CASSLGGKLTGELFF; DNA: TGCGCCAGCAGCTTGGGGGGCAAACTCACCGGGGAGCTGTTTTTT; V: TRBV5-1; J: TRBJ2-2; size: -; D: -
CDR3: CASSPWDSYEQYF; DNA: TGTGCCAGCAGCCCGTGGGATTCCTACGAGCAGTACTTC; V: TRBV4-2; J: TRBJ2-7; size: -; D: -
CDR3: CSARTLRYNEQFF; DNA: TGCAGTGCTAGGACCCTTAGGTACAATGAGCAGTTCTTC; V: TRBV20-1; J: TRBJ2-1; size: few; D: -
CDR3: CASSLARGSWEKLFF; DNA: TGCGCCAGCAGCTTAGCCAGGGGGTCTTGGGAAAAACTGTTTTTT; V: TRBV5-1; J: TRBJ1-4; size: few; D: TRBD1
CDR3: CASSLAQGVYYNEQFF; DNA: TGCGCCAGCAGCTTGGCACAGGGGGTCTACTACAATGAGCAGTTCTTC; V: TRBV5-1; J: TRBJ2-1; size: many; D: TRBD1
CDR3: CASSEDWGAGETQYF; DNA: TGTGCCAGCAGTGAAGATTGGGGGGCGGGAGAGACCCAGTACTTC; V: TRBV6-1; J: TRBJ2-5; size: few; D: -
CDR3: CASSSTGTGADEQYF; DNA: TGCGCCAGCAGCTCGACCGGGACAGGGGCTGACGAGCAGTACTTC; V: TRBV5-1; J: TRBJ2-7; size: -; D: TRBD1
CDR3: CSVGRTDYEQYF; DNA: TGCAGCGTTGGACGCACTGACTACGAGCAGTACTTC; V: TRBV29-1; J: TRBJ2-7; size: few; D: -
CDR3: CASSLVGGLATDTQYF; DNA: TGCGCCAGCAGCTTGGTCGGGGGACTGGCCACAGATACGCAGTATTTT; V: TRBV5-1; J: TRBJ2-3; size: few; D: -
CDR3: CSASLLRGSLQETQYF; DNA: TGCAGTGCTAGTCTCTTGCGGGGGAGCCTCCAAGAGACCCAGTACTTC; V: TRBV20-1; J: TRBJ2-5; size: few; D: TRBD2
CDR3: CASSQDRGGHTDTQYF; DNA: TGCGCCAGCAGCCAAGATCGCGGGGGCCATACAGATACGCAGTATTTT; V: TRBV4-3; J: TRBJ2-3; size: -; D: -
CDR3: CASSHRGALHDTQYF; DNA: TGTGCCAGCAGCCACAGAGGGGCCCTACATGATACGCAGTATTTT; V: TRBV12-3/TRBV12-4; J: TRBJ2-3; size: many; D: -
CDR3: CASSNQRNTEAFF; DNA: TGTGCCAGCAGCAATCAGAGGAACACTGAAGCTTTCTTT; V: TRBV7-3; J: TRBJ1-1; size: few; D: -
CDR3: CASSHNGGTGELFF; DNA: TGTGCCAGCAGCCATAACGGAGGAACCGGGGAGCTGTTTTTT; V: TRBV27; J: TRBJ2-2; size: -; D: -
CDR3: CSAITGGPSSGNTIYF; DNA: TGCAGTGCAATAACAGGGGGCCCTAGCTCTGGAAACACCATATATTTT; V: TRBV20-1; J: TRBJ1-3; size: -; D: TRBD1
CDR3: CASSPGGGQGEAFF; DNA: TGTGCCAGCAGCCCCGGGGGAGGACAGGGAGAGGCTTTCTTT; V: TRBV6-1; J: TRBJ1-1; size: few; D: TRBD1
CDR3: CASSQDETGDNEKLFF; DNA: TGCGCCAGCAGCCAAGATGAGACAGGAGACAATGAAAAACTGTTTTTT; V: TRBV4-1; J: TRBJ1-4; size: -; D: -
CDR3: CASSSKGSYEQYF; DNA: TGCGCCAGCAGCTCCAAGGGATCCTACGAGCAGTACTTC; V: TRBV5-1; J: TRBJ2-7; size: few; D: -
CDR3: CASRRQGKSYEQYF; DNA: TGTGCCAGCAGGCGACAGGGGAAGTCCTACGAGCAGTACTTC; V: TRBV6-1; J: TRBJ2-7; size: few; D: TRBD1
CDR3: CASRLGSGGEQYF; DNA: TGTGCCAGCAGACTCGGATCAGGGGGCGAGCAGTACTTC; V: TRBV3-1; J: TRBJ2-7; size: -; D: TRBD1
CDR3: CASWAGGGAEAFF; DNA: TGTGCCAGCTGGGCGGGAGGGGGTGCTGAAGCTTTCTTT; V: TRBV3-1; J: TRBJ1-1; size: -; D: -
CDR3: CASQDSYNEQFF; DNA: TGTGCCTCACAAGACAGTTACAATGAGCAGTTCTTC; V: TRBV6-5; J: TRBJ2-1; size: -; D: -
CDR3: CASSLDNQVDTQYF; DNA: TGTGCCAGCAGCTTGGACAACCAGGTAGATACGCAGTATTTT; V: TRBV5-8; J: TRBJ2-3; size: few; D: -